This TCR beta chain was observed in a study of cytomegalovirus exposure and HLA in healthy donors (dated by TCRdb to about 2017). Regarding the complete study: In an earlier analysis of about 560 of the donors, 250 to 350 Gb of sequence data and some 100 million unique TCR beta sequences from about 179 million T cells were reported. An early release that covered fewer than 750 HLA-typed donors contained approximately 300 gigabases of sequencing data and tens of millions of unique TCR sequences. Among the roughly 400 genotyped donors, around 79% belonged to the genetic ancestry cluster associated with self-reported Caucasian donors. The study aimed to test whether signatures of past pathogen exposure could be identified by cataloging public T cell receptors. The study used immunosequencing to profile the T cell repertoires of more than 650 subjects and linked those repertoires to cytomegalovirus serostatus. Besides the first cohort of 500 to 700 subjects, a separate validation cohort made up of 120 or so different subjects was used. The study combined high-throughput TCR immunosequencing, statistical association of individual TCRs with disease status, and machine learning to predict cytomegalovirus infection status. A later analysis re-examined previously published TCR beta repertoires from 500 to 700 donors and added high-resolution HLA genotyping to investigate patterns of TCR occurrence. Rather than using new phenotypic data, the later analysis identified candidate immune exposures from TCR beta sequences and from how often those sequences occurred across donors. In an earlier analysis of a few hundred of the donors, high-throughput TCR beta sequencing was used to judge whether each TCR beta V gene segment behaved as functional or pseudogenic. Donor age, sex, ethnicity and CMV serostatus were compiled alongside the repertoire data. In a later genetic analysis, genome-wide SNP genotypes for about 65% of the roughly 700 donors were used, and that subset was treated as a discovery cohort. Every repertoire in the discovery cohort had been generated on one and the same sequencing platform. Class I and class II HLA loci were covered by the typing at four-digit resolution. The number of donors typed differed by locus, with about 620-630 for A, B, C, DRB1 and DQB1, around 500 for DQA1, nearly 610 for DPA1, and around 450 for DPB1. Roughly five DR-DQ haplotypes were handled as single units for association and clustering because linkage in the cohort was strong. Across 300 to 500 genotyped donors of the cohort, an average of roughly 230,000 unique TCR beta nucleotide sequences per donor were sequenced, and around 19% of those sequences were non-productive.

Summary of the overall study and its limitations: Some 16 rarely observed V segments, including chromosome 9 orphons, were excluded from the earlier analysis of approximately 500 of the donors because counts were too low. Some IMGT-functional V segments, including TRBV6-2 and TRBV6-3, could not be distinguished by the 87-base-pair reads and were therefore excluded. In both the original and validation cohorts, the classifier was reported to diagnose cytomegalovirus status with high specificity and sensitivity. According to a later analysis, TCR association rates differed among HLA loci, with DRB1 alleles showing the most associated TCRs and HLA-C alleles showing the fewest. The authors suggested that the approach could potentially be generalized to other disease states and immunological phenotypes. In a later analysis, HLA-associated TCR beta chains were found to be more clonally expanded and to have lower generation probabilities than equally common non-associated chains. Because HLA typing was unavailable for some donors at each locus, only the typed subset was used in association tests. A later analysis associated about 16,000 TCR beta sequences with specific HLA alleles at a false discovery rate of 0.05. The study listed 150 to 200 TCR beta chains as associated with cytomegalovirus. The sequencing pipeline was judged likely to have produced a cluster of highly shared sequence variants as a technical artifact. A later genetic analysis associated a missense DCLRE1C variant with V-gene and J-gene trimming of TCR beta chains, and an independent cohort replicated the association. Linkage disequilibrium might explain the correlated functional status among segregating V segments, but an unknown experimental factor could not be excluded. While some public TCRs were present in many individuals, most TCR sequences turned up only very rarely across donors. In a later analysis, most CMV-associated TCR beta chains were found to appear HLA-restricted, with HLA associations seemingly driven largely by CMV exposure. Sequencing depth was assumed to be roughly uniform across donors in the presence/absence analyses, though that assumption may not hold. The cohort was sequenced for TCR beta chains only, and without alpha or paired-chain data the features that could be detected were limited. Assigning TCR associations to individual alleles was difficult when HLA alleles, especially DR and DQ, strongly co-occurred. A few of the identified cytomegalovirus-associated TCR beta chains were confirmed in vitro to be specific for cytomegalovirus antigens. A further reported finding was that TCR beta sequences accurately predicted the HLA-A and HLA-B alleles for most subjects in the first cohort. In a later analysis, several top co-occurrence clusters were reported to appear linked to parvovirus B19, influenza, CMV and Epstein-Barr virus. In an earlier analysis of under 600 of the donors, most TCR beta V segments were observed in productive rearrangements about 90% or about 30% of the time, broadly matching IMGT annotations. CMV serostatus was the only immune exposure information available for the cohort. According to a later genetic analysis, donors in an Asian-associated ancestry cluster had fewer N-insertions in productive TCRs than the roughly 660-donor mean.

Comments on this clone: No cognate antigen has been identified for it. No much larger clone exists at a distance of one base, and base qualities are not known.

Library preparation used the immunoSEQ multiplex PCR assay. For the multiplex PCR, a mixture combining 60 forward primers for TCR Vbeta segments and 13 reverse primers for TCR Jbeta segments was used. A multiplex PCR assay on genomic DNA amplified the CDR3 region of rearranged TCR beta genes. On the Illumina HiSeq System, the amplified TCR beta libraries were sequenced as 87-base-pair reads. The source study handled its data this way. A later analysis counted about 80 million unique TCR beta chains across the 666 repertoires, and roughly 11 million of these chains were shared by at least two donors. To remove PCR and sequencing errors, raw reads were error-corrected and collapsed into unique sequences using a nearest-neighbor algorithm that merged closely related sequences. Alignment of CDR3 sequences to IMGT reference sequences was used to assign V, D and J gene segments. For a sequence to be retained, a match of at least six nucleotides to both a V gene segment and a J gene segment was required. A rearrangement was called productive if the CDR3 had no stop codons and remained in frame with V and J, and every other rearrangement was called non-productive. Following IMGT convention, CDR3 was defined as the stretch from the second conserved V-encoded cysteine up to the conserved J-encoded phenylalanine. In an earlier analysis of around 540 of the donors, sequences lacking an unambiguous match to a single V gene segment were excluded. An earlier analysis of just under 600 of the donors called V segments functional above 56.7% productive rearrangements and segregating when the between-donor standard deviation exceeded 5%. A statistical classification framework was built to diagnose cytomegalovirus status from the catalog of TCR beta chain sequences. In a later analysis, TCR nucleotide sequences were compared against IMGT/GENE-DB human TR gene sequences so that V and J genes could be assigned. The TCRdist pipeline was used in a later analysis to assign CDR3 sequences and most-parsimonious VDJ recombination scenarios. In a later analysis, each TCR beta chain was defined by its CDR3 amino acid sequence together with its V-gene family, and reads lacking a unique V-gene family were excluded. To address suspected cross-contamination and a sequencing artifact, a later analysis removed a few hundred highly shared, low-generation-probability nucleotide sequences. For each public chain, a later analysis derived a clonal expansion index from normalized ranks of inferred template counts within each repertoire. A later analysis computed generation probabilities with a VDJ recombination model fitted to out-of-frame rearrangements, and checked the results against IGoR. A later analysis scored TCR-TCR, TCR-HLA and TCR-CMV co-occurrence with hypergeometric tests, applying a repertoire-size bias correction to TCR pairs. To estimate false discovery rates, a later analysis permuted the HLA or CMV assignments 20 times. A later analysis grouped co-occurring TCRs with DBSCAN, adding TCRdist sequence similarity when clustering within HLA-allele-positive subsets. Repertoires with fewer than 30,000 or more than 120,000 public chains, plus five repertoires with anomalous nucleotide sharing, were excluded from co-occurrence clustering. The clones in this table, taken by TCRdb from immuneACCESS, are in-frame only. Not every clone is retained; where verified, under half of the shortfall comes from an unresolved V gene, and the cause of the rest is unknown. V and J calls and clone size follow that table, whereas D and trimming were derived from the DNA. Present in this sample are about 95,000 clones, roughly three quarters of which were seen just once. Around 4.5% of the sample is held by the ten biggest clonotypes.

The CDR3 spans 15 residues, from the cysteine through the phenylalanine. The retained sequence is limited to the CDR3, 45 bases, with the frame set at the first base. Trimming takes 6 bases off V and 3 bases off J; junction bases not matched to a gene: 10. The CDR1 and CDR2 encoded by the germline V gene (reference sequence) are SEHNR and FQNEAQ. The cohort comprised approximately 700 healthy bone marrow donors. At the time of sampling, all cohort members were nominally healthy, though unrecorded immune exposures were likely present. The donor tested CMV seronegative and was one of the 352 seronegative cohort members. Each donor provided a peripheral blood sample, and peripheral blood mononuclear cells were used for TCR beta sequencing. The Qiagen DNeasy Blood Extraction Kit was used to extract genomic DNA from the blood cell samples.

The V and J segments used are TRBV7-9 and TRBJ2-5, with 7 bases in between that match TRBD1. The sequencing input was PBMCs. The receptor comes from a woman aged 40 to 50 in good health and CMV-seronegative. The nucleotide sequence reads as follows: TGTGCCAGCAGTTCCGGGACAGTGAGAGAAGAGACCCAGTACTTC. Translated, this gives CASSSGTVREETQYF.